This TCR beta chain was retrieved from a study of T-cell reconstitution after alpha-beta-depleted transplantation in children. The library targeted TCRbeta and was prepared with unique molecular identifiers. TCRdb redid the calling of the PCR reads with MiXCR, one entry per CDR3 protein. Of roughly 490,000 distinct CDR3 sequences in the sample, 9.5% to 12% were seen once. Notes on the study in general: It was surviving recipient T cells and thymic progenitors that gave some patients high TCRbeta diversity at day 60. Newly produced T cells mostly accounted for T-cell counts and diversity one year post-transplant. About two months after transplant, alpha-beta T cells reportedly came from several hundred expanded graft clones.

This clonotype was seen at least ten times. The antigen is unknown. Trimming took 4 bases from V and 8 from J, leaving 21 bases between them. The germline V gene encodes CDR1 SGHRS and CDR2 YFSETQ. This CDR3 is 15 amino acids long. Sequencing was performed on PBMCs, mostly from graft donor cells, taken 180 days after TCRalphabeta/CD19-depleted stem cell transplant. V is TRBV5-1 and J is TRBJ1-2; D may be TRBD1 (5 bases). The sequence was obtained from a female patient younger than 10 who had a stem cell transplant for aplastic anemia, so the T cells may come from the graft donor. The CDR3 loop is CASSGGDLLLKGYTF. The DNA for the CDR3 is TGCGCCAGCAGCGGAGGGGATCTCCTACTGAAAGGCTACACCTTC.